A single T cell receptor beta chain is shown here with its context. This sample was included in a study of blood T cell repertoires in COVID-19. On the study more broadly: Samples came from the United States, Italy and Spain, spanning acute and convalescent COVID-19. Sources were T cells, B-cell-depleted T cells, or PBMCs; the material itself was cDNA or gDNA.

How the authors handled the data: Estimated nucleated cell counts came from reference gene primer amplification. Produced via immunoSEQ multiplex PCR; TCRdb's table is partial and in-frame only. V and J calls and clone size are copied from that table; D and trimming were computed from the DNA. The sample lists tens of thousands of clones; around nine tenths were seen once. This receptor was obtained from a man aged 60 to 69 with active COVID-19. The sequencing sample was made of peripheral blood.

For the CDR3, the DNA is TGCGCCAGCAGCTTGGGGGACAGGGGACTCTATGGCTACACCTTC. It specifies CASSLGDRGLYGYTF. The genes are TRBV5-1 and TRBJ1-2; 10 bases map to TRBD1. CDR1 SGHRS and CDR2 YFSETQ come from the germline V gene. The CDR3 runs 15 residues. J lost 4 bases, V lost 0 bases, and 3 bases had no gene match.